Sequencing of this T cell receptor beta chain was carried out in a study of CD8 T cells in Susac syndrome. Study context: Active disease was present in six of the sequenced Susac syndrome patients, whereas roughly 8 of them were in remission.

Random hexamers were used to reverse transcribe roughly 0.45 to 1 ug of RNA. TCRdb re-analysed the immunoSEQ multiplex PCR reads in MiXCR, keeping a single row per CDR3 protein. Here the sample spans about 120,000 distinct CDR3 sequences, roughly 94% being singletons. In its sample, this clonotype was seen a few times. This CDR3 spans 13 amino acids. Unmatched junction bases numbered 7, after V lost 5 bases and J lost 7 bases. The chain couples TRBV12-3 or TRBV12-4 to TRBJ2-7; TRBD2 agrees at 8 bases. The source of this sequence is a human donor with Susac syndrome. The sample taken for sequencing was CD8+ T cells from PBMCs. CDR3 sequence (DNA): TGTGCCAGCAGTCCCAGCGGGGGAGATGAGCAGTACTTC. Translation: CASSPSGGDEQYF.